This passage covers 18 T cell receptor beta chains from one sample sequenced in a study of T cells in Graves' hyperthyroidism and ophthalmopathy. Amplification of TCR beta CDR3 regions was performed using RNA transcripts as template. Carried out on the TCR CDR3, a first-round RT-PCR used the HTBI primer set. TCRdb redid the calling of the multiplex PCR reads with MiXCR, one entry per CDR3 protein. Of 500,000 to 650,000 distinct CDR3 sequences listed, nearly 20% are singletons. Input material: blood. The receptors shown here come from a man in his forties or fifties with Graves' ophthalmopathy.

At least ten counts were recorded for this clonotype. V and J are TRBV28 and TRBJ1-1, with D uncertain. The ends were cut back, 5 bases at V and 6 bases at J, with 19 bases in the middle. CDR1 is MDHEN, CDR2 SYDVKM, per germline. There are 15 residues in the CDR3. As DNA, the CDR3 is TGTGCCAGCAGTCCCCGACCTCCCGCCGGGCCTGAAGCTTTCTTT. It codes for CASSPRPPAGPEAFF.

The rearrangement joins TRBV27 to TRBJ1-6; weak D call: TRBD1 (5 bases). This CDR3 region has 15 residues. The V and J ends lost 2 bases and 9 bases respectively, with 14 bases between them. Germline CDR1 reads MNHEY; CDR2 reads SMNVEV (reference sequence). DNA for the CDR3: TGTGCCAGCAGTTTAGGGGGATCTGGTTTTTCACCCCTCCACTTT. Residues: CASSLGGSGFSPLHF.

The chain carries TRBV9 and TRBJ2-1; 7 nucleotides match TRBD1. The CDR3 length is 14 residues. J lost 5 bases, V lost 5 bases, and 7 bases had no gene match. CDR1 and CDR2 from the germline V gene are SGDLS and YYNGEE. The CDR3 sequence is CASRSGTANNEQFF. CDR3 sequence (DNA): TGTGCCAGCAGGTCCGGGACAGCCAACAATGAGCAGTTCTTC. The variable domain in full, with the rest retrieved from reference TRBV9 and TRBJ2-1, is DSGVTQTPKHLITATGQRVTLRCSPRSGDLSVYWYQQSLDQGLQFLIQYYNGEERAKGNILERFSAQQFPDLHSELNLSSLELGDSALYFCASRSGTANNEQFFGPGTRLTVL.

This clonotype was seen at least ten times. The rearrangement uses TRBV28 and TRBJ1-5, with TRBD1 identical over 8 bases. The CDR3 is 14 residues long. After removal of 10 bases from V and 6 bases from J, the junction contained 11 bases not matched to a gene. The germline V gene encodes CDR1 MDHEN and CDR2 SYDVKM. CDR3 amino acids: CATRGWTGLQPQHF. The CDR3 DNA follows: TGTGCCACCCGCGGATGGACAGGGCTTCAGCCCCAGCATTTT.

There are many counts of this clonotype. V is TRBV30 and J is TRBJ2-7; D is possibly TRBD1 (6 bases). Looked up from germline, CDR1 is GTSNPN and CDR2 is SVGIG (reference sequence). The V and J ends lost 4 bases and 3 bases respectively, with 13 bases between them. The CDR3 extends over 13 amino acids. The CDR3 DNA follows: TGTGCCTGGAATTCAGGACAGAGCTACGAGCAGTACTTC. Translation gives CAWNSGQSYEQYF.

In the case of this clonotype: Just one base apart from a much larger clone, this may be a read error. The chain is built from TRBV6-1 and TRBJ2-7; D not certain. Germline V gene sequence: CDR1 MNHNS, CDR2 SASEGT. The length of the CDR3 is 16 residues. Trimming cost V 0 bases and J 4 bases, with 16 bases left between them. The CDR3 sequence is CASSEAASQTSYEQYF. Here the CDR3 DNA reads TGTGCCAGCAGTGAAGCGGCGTCCCAGACATCTTACGAGCAGTACTTC.

This clonotype appeared once. V is TRBV9 and J is TRBJ1-3; TRBD1 might be the D (5 bases). Germline CDR1 is SGDLS and CDR2 is YYNGEE. There are 15 residues in the CDR3. Between the trimmed V and J ends, which lost 3 bases and 3 bases, there was a span of 13 bases. CDR3 residues: CASSEGTGDGNTIYF. The DNA of the CDR3 is TGTGCCAGCAGCGAGGGGACCGGAGATGGAAACACCATATATTTT.

Many counts were recorded for this clonotype. This rearrangement joins TRBV6-1 to TRBJ2-3; D perhaps matches TRBD2 (5 bases). V was clipped by 5 bases and J by 5 bases, with 17 bases between them. The CDR3 contains 15 residues. CDR1 MNHNS and CDR2 SASEGT come from the germline V gene. DNA for the CDR3: TGTGCCAGCAGTCAAGACAACGGGGTTGGAGATACGCAGTATTTT. Translating it yields CASSQDNGVGDTQYF.

This clonotype was recorded a few times. The rearrangement uses TRBV6-1 and TRBJ2-7; no reliable D call. There are 13 residues in the CDR3. Germline assignment: CDR1 MNHNS and CDR2 SASEGT. V was pared by 8 bases and J by 9 bases, with 20 bases between. CDR3 DNA: TGTGCCAGCCGGAACCGGGCCTCCTCCGGGCAGTACTTC. Its translation is CASRNRASSGQYF.

V and J are TRBV2 and TRBJ2-4; D is uncertain. The V gene's germline CDR1 is SNHLY and CDR2 FYNNEI. The V end lost 6 bases, the J end lost 0 bases, and 9 bases lay between the germline ends. The CDR3 contains 14 residues. The CDR3 DNA reads as TGTGCCAGCAGCGACTCCTTAGCCAAAAACATTCAGTACTTC. Amino acids: CASSDSLAKNIQYF.

V gene TRBV6-1 combines with J gene TRBJ1-2; the D is unclear. Germline-derived CDR1 and CDR2 are MNHNS and SASEGT. Trimming removed 2 bases from V and 5 bases from J, with 15 bases in between. This CDR3 region has 15 residues. The CDR3 region has the DNA TGTGCCAGCAGTGAAACGACGGTCCTCGGATATGGCTACACCTTC. As protein: CASSETTVLGYGYTF.

This clonotype was observed many times. The chain couples TRBV11-1 to TRBJ1-1; no clear D. The V end was cut by 4 bases, the J end by 0 bases, with 18 bases between. The CDR3 is made up of 17 amino acids. The germline gives CDR1 SGHAT, CDR2 FQDESV (reference sequence). CDR3 in DNA: TGTGCCAGCAGCTCGGAGACGGACGGATCAATGAACACTGAAGCTTTCTTT. Its protein is CASSSETDGSMNTEAFF.

This clonotype was picked up many times. This chain links TRBV11-2 with TRBJ2-2; D is undetermined. The CDR3 is 16 amino acids. Germline loops: CDR1 SGHAT, CDR2 FQNNGV. Trimming took off 2 bases at V and 1 base at J, with 11 bases between the two ends. DNA for the CDR3: TGTGCCAGCAGCTTACGGCAGGCGAGGAACACCGGGGAGCTGTTTTTT. Its translation: CASSLRQARNTGELFF.

This sequence joins TRBV7-8 and TRBJ2-1; D is unclear. The CDR3 runs to 14 residues. Trimming stripped 1 base from V and 6 bases from J, with 10 bases between. Germline CDR1 is SGHVS and CDR2 is FQNEAQ. The CDR3 spells CASSLVRFGNEQFF. The CDR3 DNA sequence: TGTGCCAGCAGCTTAGTTCGTTTCGGCAATGAGCAGTTCTTC. The variable domain in full, completed from reference TRBV7-8 and TRBJ2-1, reads GAGVSQSPRYKVAKRGQDVALRCDPISGHVSLFWYQQALGQGPEFLTYFQNEAQLDKSGLPSDRFFAERPEGSVSTLKIQRTQQEDSAVYLCASSLVRFGNEQFFGPGTRLTVL.

The chain combines TRBV7-2 with TRBJ2-1; D is possibly TRBD1 (6 bases). Trimming stripped 9 bases from V and 0 bases from J, with 15 bases between. There are 15 residues in the CDR3. Germline assignment: CDR1 SGHTA and CDR2 FQGNSA. CDR3 sequence (DNA): TGTGCCAGTAGAAGGGGGTTGAGCTCCTACAATGAGCAGTTCTTC. The encoded protein is CASRRGLSSYNEQFF.

The rearrangement joins TRBV20-1 to TRBJ2-7, with D possibly TRBD1 on 7 matching bases. CDR3 length: 14 residues. Germline CDR1 reads DFQATT; CDR2 reads SNEGSKA (reference sequence). Trimming shortened V by 1 base and J by 3 bases, and 13 bases separated the two germline ends. The CDR3 loop is CSARGGDRSYEQYF. In DNA form, the CDR3 reads TGCAGTGCTAGAGGGGGGGACAGAAGCTACGAGCAGTACTTC.

The V call is TRBV6-1, the J call TRBJ1-2; D gene uncertain. Germline CDR1 is MNHNS and CDR2 is SASEGT. V lost 10 bases and J lost 0, with 12 bases in between. The CDR3 covers 13 residues. CDR3 bases: TGTGCCACCCGGGAGTTAGCTAACTATGGCTACACCTTC. Protein: CATRELANYGYTF.

This clonotype was seen a few times. The chain has TRBV5-1 and TRBJ2-7; 12 bases align to TRBD2. With 0 bases clipped from V and 4 bases from J, the junction kept 11 bases outside the gene matches. Germline V gene data show CDR1 as SGHRS and CDR2 as YFSETQ. The CDR3 sequence is 18 residues long. The chain's CDR3 is CASSLASILAGGQYEQYF. The CDR3 DNA sequence: TGCGCCAGCAGCTTGGCAAGCATACTAGCGGGAGGACAATACGAGCAGTACTTC.